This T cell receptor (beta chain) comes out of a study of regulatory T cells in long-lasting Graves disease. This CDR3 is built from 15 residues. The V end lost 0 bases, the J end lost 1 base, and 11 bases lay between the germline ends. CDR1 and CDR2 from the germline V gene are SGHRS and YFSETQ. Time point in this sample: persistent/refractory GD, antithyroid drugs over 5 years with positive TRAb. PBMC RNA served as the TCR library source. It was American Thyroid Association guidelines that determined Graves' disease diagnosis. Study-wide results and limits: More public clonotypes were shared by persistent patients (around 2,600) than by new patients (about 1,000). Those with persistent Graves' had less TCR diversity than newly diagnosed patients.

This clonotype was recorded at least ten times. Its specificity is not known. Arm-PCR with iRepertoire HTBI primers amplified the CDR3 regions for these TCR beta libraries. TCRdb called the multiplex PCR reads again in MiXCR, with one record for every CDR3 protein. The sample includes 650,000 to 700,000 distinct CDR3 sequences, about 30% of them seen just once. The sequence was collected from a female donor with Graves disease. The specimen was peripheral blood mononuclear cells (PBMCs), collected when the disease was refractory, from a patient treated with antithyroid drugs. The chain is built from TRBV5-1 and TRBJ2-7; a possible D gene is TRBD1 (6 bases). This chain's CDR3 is CASSLDGTQSYEQYF. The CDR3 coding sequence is TGCGCCAGCAGCTTGGACGGGACACAATCCTACGAGCAGTACTTC. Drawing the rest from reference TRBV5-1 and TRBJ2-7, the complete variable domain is KAGVTQTPRYLIKTRGQQVTLSCSPISGHRSVSWYQQTPGQGLQFLFEYFSETQRNKGNFPGRFSGRQFSNSRSEMNVSTLELGDSALYLCASSLDGTQSYEQYFGPGTRLTVT.